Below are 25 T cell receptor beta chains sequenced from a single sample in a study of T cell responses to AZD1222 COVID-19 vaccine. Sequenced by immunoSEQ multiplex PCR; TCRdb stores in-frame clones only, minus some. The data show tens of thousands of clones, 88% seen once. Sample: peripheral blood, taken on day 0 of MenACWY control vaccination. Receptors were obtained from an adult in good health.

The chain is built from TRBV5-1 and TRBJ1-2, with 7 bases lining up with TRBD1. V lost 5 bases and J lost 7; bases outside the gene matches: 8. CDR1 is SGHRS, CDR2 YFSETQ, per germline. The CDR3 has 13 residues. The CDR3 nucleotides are TGCGCCAGCAGTTATGGAGGGGGCCTTGGCTACACCTTC. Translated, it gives CASSYGGGLGYTF.

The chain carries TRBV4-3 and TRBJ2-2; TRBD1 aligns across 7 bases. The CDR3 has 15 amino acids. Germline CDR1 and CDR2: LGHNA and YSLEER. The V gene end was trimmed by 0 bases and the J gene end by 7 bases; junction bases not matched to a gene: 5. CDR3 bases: TGCGCCAGCAGCCAAGATCGACAGGGTATCGGGGAGCTGTTTTTT. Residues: CASSQDRQGIGELFF.

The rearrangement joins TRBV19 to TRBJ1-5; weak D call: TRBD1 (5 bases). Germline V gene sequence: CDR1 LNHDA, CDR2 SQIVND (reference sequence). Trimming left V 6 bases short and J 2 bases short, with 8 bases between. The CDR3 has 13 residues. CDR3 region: CASSDSGNQPQHF. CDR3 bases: TGTGCCAGTAGCGACAGTGGCAATCAGCCCCAGCATTTT.

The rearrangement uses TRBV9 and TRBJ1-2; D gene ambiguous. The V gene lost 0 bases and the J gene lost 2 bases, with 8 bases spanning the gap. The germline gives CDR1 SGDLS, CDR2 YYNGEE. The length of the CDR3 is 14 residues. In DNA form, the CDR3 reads TGTGCCAGCAGCGTAGAGGTAGGGAACTATGGCTACACCTTC. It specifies CASSVEVGNYGYTF.

CDR3 protein: CASSVTGKPSYEQYF. The DNA for the CDR3 is TGTGCCAGCTCAGTGACAGGAAAACCCTCCTACGAGCAGTACTTC. The V gene is TRBV18, the J gene TRBJ2-7; perhaps TRBD1 as D (6 bases). Trimming stripped 5 bases from V and 0 bases from J, with 14 bases between. Germline V CDR1 and CDR2: KGHSH, LQKENI. This CDR3 contains 15 residues.

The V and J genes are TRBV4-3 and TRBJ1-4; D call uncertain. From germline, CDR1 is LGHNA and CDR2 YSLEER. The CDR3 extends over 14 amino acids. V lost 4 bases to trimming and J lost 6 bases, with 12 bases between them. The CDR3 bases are TGCGCCAGCAGCCTAGGGAATCAAGATGAAAAACTGTTTTTT. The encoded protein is CASSLGNQDEKLFF.

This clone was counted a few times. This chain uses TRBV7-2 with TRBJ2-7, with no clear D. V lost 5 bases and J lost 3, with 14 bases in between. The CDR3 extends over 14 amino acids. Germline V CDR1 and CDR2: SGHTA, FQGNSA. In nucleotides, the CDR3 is TGTGCCAGCAGCCCCGCCCCCGGCGACTACGAGCAGTACTTC. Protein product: CASSPAPGDYEQYF. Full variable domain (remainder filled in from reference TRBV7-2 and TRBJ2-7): GAGVSQSPSNKVTEKGKDVELRCDPISGHTALYWYRQSLGQGLEFLIYFQGNSAPDKSGLPSDRFSAERTGGSVSTLTIQRTQQEDSAVYLCASSPAPGDYEQYFGPGTRLTVT.

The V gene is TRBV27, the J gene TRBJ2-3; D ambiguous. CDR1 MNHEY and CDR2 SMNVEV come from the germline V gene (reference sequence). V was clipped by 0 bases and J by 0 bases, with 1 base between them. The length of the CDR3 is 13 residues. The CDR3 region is CASSLSSTDTQYF. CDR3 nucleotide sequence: TGTGCCAGCAGTTTATCGAGCACAGATACGCAGTATTTT.

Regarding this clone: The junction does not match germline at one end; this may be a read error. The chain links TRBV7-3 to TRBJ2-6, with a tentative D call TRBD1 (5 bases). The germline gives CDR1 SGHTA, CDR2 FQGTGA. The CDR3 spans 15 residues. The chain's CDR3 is CASSLTGSGANVLTF. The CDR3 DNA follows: TGTGCCAGCAGCCTAACAGGTTCTGGGGCCAACGTCCTGACTTTC.

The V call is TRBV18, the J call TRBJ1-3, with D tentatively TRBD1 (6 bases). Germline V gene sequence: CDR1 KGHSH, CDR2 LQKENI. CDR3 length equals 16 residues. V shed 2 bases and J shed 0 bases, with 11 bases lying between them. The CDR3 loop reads CASSPARTVSGNTIYF. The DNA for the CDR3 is TGTGCCAGCTCACCAGCTCGGACAGTCTCTGGAAACACCATATATTTT.

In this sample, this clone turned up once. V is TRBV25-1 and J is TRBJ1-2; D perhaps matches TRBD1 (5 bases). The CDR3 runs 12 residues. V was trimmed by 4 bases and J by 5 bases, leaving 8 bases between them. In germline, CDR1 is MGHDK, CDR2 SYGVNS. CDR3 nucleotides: TGTGCCAGCAGTGGTACAGGATATGGCTACACCTTC. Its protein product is CASSGTGYGYTF.

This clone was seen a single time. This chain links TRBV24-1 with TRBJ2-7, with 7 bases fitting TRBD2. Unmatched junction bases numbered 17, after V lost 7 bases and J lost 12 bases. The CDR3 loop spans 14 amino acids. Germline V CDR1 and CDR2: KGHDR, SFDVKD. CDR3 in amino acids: CATSYSTGRTMVYF. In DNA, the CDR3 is TGTGCCACCAGCTACTCCACCGGGAGGACAATGGTGTACTTC.

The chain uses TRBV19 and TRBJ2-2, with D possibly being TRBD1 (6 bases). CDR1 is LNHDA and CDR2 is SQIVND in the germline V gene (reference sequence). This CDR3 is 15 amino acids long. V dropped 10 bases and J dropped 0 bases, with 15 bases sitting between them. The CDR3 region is CATSTGFSNTGELFF. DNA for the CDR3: TGTGCCACCTCCACAGGGTTCTCGAACACCGGGGAGCTGTTTTTT.

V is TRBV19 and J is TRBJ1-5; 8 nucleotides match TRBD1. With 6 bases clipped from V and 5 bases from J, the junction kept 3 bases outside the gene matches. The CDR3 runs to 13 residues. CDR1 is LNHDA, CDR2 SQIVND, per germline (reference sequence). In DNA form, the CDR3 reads TGTGCCAGTAGACAGGGGGGGGATCAGCCCCAGCATTTT. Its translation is CASRQGGDQPQHF.

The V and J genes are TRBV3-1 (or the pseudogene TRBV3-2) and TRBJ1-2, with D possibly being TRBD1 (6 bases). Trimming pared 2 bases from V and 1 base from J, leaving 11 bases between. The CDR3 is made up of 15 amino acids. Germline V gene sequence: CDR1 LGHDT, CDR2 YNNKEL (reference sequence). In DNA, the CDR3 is TGTGCCAGCAGCCAAACAGGGTACAGTAACTATGGCTACACCTTC. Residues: CASSQTGYSNYGYTF.

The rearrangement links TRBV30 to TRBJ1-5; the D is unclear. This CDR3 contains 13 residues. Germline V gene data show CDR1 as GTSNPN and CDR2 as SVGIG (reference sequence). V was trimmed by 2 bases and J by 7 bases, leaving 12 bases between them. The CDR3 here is CAWSPEVGQPQHF. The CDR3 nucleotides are TGTGCCTGGAGTCCGGAGGTCGGACAGCCCCAGCATTTT.

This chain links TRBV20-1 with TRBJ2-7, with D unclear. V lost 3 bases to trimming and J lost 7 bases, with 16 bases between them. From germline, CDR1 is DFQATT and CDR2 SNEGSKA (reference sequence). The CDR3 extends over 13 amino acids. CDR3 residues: CSASWASQNEQYF. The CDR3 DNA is TGCAGTGCTAGTTGGGCCAGCCAGAATGAGCAGTACTTC.

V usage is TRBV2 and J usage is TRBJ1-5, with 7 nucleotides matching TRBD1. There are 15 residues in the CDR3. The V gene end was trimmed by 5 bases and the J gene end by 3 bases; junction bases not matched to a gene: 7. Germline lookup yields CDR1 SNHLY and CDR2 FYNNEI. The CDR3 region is CASSQQGWNNQPQHF. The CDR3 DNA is TGTGCCAGCAGTCAACAGGGGTGGAACAATCAGCCCCAGCATTTT.

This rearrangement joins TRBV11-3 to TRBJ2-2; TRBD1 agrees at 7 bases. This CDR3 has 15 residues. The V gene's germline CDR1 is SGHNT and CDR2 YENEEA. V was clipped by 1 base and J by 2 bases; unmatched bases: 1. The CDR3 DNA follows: TGTGCCAGCAGCTTAGGACAGGGAAACACCGGGGAGCTGTTTTTT. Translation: CASSLGQGNTGELFF.

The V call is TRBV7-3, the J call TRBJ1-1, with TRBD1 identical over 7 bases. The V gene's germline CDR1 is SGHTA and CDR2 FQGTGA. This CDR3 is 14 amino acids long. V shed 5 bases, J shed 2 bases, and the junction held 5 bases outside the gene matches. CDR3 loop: CASSKGTVNTEAFF. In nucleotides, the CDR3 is TGTGCCAGCAGCAAGGGGACAGTCAACACTGAAGCTTTCTTT.

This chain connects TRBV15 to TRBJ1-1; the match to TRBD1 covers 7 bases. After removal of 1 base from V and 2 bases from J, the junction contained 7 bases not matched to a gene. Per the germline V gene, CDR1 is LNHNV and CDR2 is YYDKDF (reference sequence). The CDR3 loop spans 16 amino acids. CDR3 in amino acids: CATSRGTIGGNTEAFF. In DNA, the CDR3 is TGTGCCACCAGCAGAGGAACAATAGGGGGCAACACTGAAGCTTTCTTT.

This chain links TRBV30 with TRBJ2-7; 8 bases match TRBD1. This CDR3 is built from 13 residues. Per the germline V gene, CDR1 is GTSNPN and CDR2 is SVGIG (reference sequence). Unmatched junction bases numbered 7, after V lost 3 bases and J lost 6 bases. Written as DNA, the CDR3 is TGTGCCTGGAGGAGGCAGGGGGCCCTCGAGCAGTACTTC. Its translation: CAWRRQGALEQYF.

The CDR3 sequence is CASSVKGPNTEAFF. DNA of the CDR3: TGCGCCAGCAGTGTCAAGGGACCGAACACTGAAGCTTTCTTT. The chain combines TRBV10-2 with TRBJ1-1, with D possibly being TRBD1 (5 bases). The CDR3 consists of 14 residues. Trimming pared 4 bases from V and 1 base from J, leaving 10 bases between. The germline CDR1 and CDR2 sequences are WSHSY and SAAADI.

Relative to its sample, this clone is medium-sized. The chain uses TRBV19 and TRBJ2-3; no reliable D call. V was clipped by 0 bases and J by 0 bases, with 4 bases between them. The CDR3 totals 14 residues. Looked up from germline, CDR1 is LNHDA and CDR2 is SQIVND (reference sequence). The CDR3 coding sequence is TGTGCCAGTAGTATAGACAAGAGCACAGATACGCAGTATTTT. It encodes CASSIDKSTDTQYF.

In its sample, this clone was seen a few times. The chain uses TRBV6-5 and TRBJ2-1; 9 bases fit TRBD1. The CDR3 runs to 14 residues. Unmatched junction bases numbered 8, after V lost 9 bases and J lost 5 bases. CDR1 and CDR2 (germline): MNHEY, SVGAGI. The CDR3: CASTRDRADNEQFF. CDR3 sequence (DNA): TGTGCCAGTACGAGGGACAGGGCCGACAATGAGCAGTTCTTC.